Listed below are T cell receptor beta chains from one sample, sequenced in a study of blood T cell repertoires in COVID-19. Produced via immunoSEQ multiplex PCR; TCRdb's table is partial and in-frame only. The sample includes approximately 120,000 clones, over 65% of them seen just once. The sequencing input was peripheral blood. Every receptor here comes from a woman aged 55 to 70 with acute or convalescent COVID-19. Each CDR3 is given with its conserved first and last residue. D genes are given only for firm matches. A row's size may be missing; if present it is once, few, many or a size class.

>TRBV15|TRBJ1-2|TRBD1|NA
TGTGCCACCAGTACAGGGGAGCGATATGGCTACACCTTC
CATSTGERYGYTF
>TRBV7-6|TRBJ1-5|NA|NA
TGTGCCAGCAGCTTAGGGCCCTGGGGAGATTTTGGTAGCAATCAGCCCCGGCATTTT
CASSLGPWGDFGSNQPRHF
>TRBV24-1|TRBJ2-7|NA|NA
TGTGCCACCAGTGATTACGGACAGACCTACGAGCAGTACTTC
CATSDYGQTYEQYF
>TRBV12-3/TRBV12-4|TRBJ1-2|TRBD1|NA
TGTGCCAGCACCCTACAGGGGACCTATGGCTACACCTTC
CASTLQGTYGYTF
>TRBV10-2|TRBJ2-1|NA|NA
TGCGCCAGCAGACTCACTAGGTACAATGAGCAGTTCTTC
CASRLTRYNEQFF
>TRBV4-3|TRBJ1-4|NA|NA
TGCGCCAGCAGCCAAGGGGTCGGGGGGTTTAATGAAAAACTGTTTTTT
CASSQGVGGFNEKLFF
>TRBV2|TRBJ1-2|NA|once
TGTGCCAGCAGTGAACTTCCTAACTATGGCTACACCTTC
CASSELPNYGYTF
>TRBV7-3|TRBJ2-7|NA|NA
TGTGCCAGCAGCTTAAAAGCAGGATGGGAGCAGTACTTC
CASSLKAGWEQYF
>TRBV29-1|TRBJ2-3|TRBD2|NA
TGCAGCGTTTGGGGACTAGCGGGGGGCTCAGATACGCAGTATTTT
CSVWGLAGGSDTQYF
>TRBV29-1|TRBJ1-5|NA|NA
TGCAGCGTTCGGGGAACGGGGGATAATCAGCCCCAGCATTTT
CSVRGTGDNQPQHF
>TRBV6-6|TRBJ2-5|TRBD2|NA
TGTGCCAGCAGTTACGCTCCCGCGGGAGTCGGAGAGACCCAGTACTTC
CASSYAPAGVGETQYF
>TRBV7-7|TRBJ2-5|TRBD2|NA
TGTGCTAGCAGCTTACAGGCGGGAGGGGCGGAGACCCAGTACTTC
CASSLQAGGAETQYF
>TRBV3-1/TRBV3-2|TRBJ2-1|NA|NA
TGTGCCAGTACCAGCGCCGATGAGCAGTTCTTC
CASTSADEQFF
>TRBV28|TRBJ1-2|NA|once
TGTGCCAGCAGTTCCCTCCGACGAGGGAGAGAGTACTATGGCTACACCTTC
CASSSLRRGREYYGYTF
>TRBV9|TRBJ1-6|TRBD1|NA
TGTGCCAGCAGCGTACTGGGACAGGATTCACCCCTCCACTTT
CASSVLGQDSPLHF
>TRBV28|TRBJ2-7|NA|NA
TGTGCCAGCAGCACCGGGGGACCTTGGGAGCAGTACTTC
CASSTGGPWEQYF
>TRBV10-3|TRBJ1-3|NA|NA
TGTGCCTCCCGTGTCGCTCAGGACACCATATATTTT
CASRVAQDTIYF
>TRBV16|TRBJ1-1|NA|NA
TGTGCCAGCAGCCAACCTCTGAACACTGAAGCTTTCTTT
CASSQPLNTEAFF
>TRBV18|TRBJ1-3|NA|NA
TGTGCCAGCTCGACCGGGGTAGAAAACACCATATATTTT
CASSTGVENTIYF
>TRBV18|TRBJ1-4|TRBD1|NA
TGTGCCAGCTCATCCCAGGGACAGGGGACATATAATGAAAAACTGTTTTTT
CASSSQGQGTYNEKLFF
>TRBV24-1|TRBJ2-1|NA|few
TGTGCCACCAGTGAACGAAACAGCGGGCGCACCTACAATGAGCAGTTCTTC
CATSERNSGRTYNEQFF
>TRBV18|TRBJ1-5|NA|NA
TGTGCCAGCTCACCCTATAGCAATCAGCCCCAGCATTTT
CASSPYSNQPQHF
>TRBV9|TRBJ2-3|TRBD1|NA
TGTGCCAGCAGCGTAGGCGGACAGGGGTGGGCAGATACGCAGTATTTT
CASSVGGQGWADTQYF
>TRBV6-5|TRBJ1-1|NA|NA
TGTGCCAGTATGTGGGGCACCATGAACACTGAAGCTTTCTTT
CASMWGTMNTEAFF
>TRBV20-1|TRBJ2-3|NA|NA
TGCAGTGCCGAGCGAGATACGCAGTATTTT
CSAERDTQYF
>TRBV7-3|TRBJ2-1|TRBD2|NA
TGTGCCAGCAGCTTAGAGGGACTAGCGTTGAATGAGCAGTTCTTC
CASSLEGLALNEQFF
>TRBV5-1|TRBJ2-3|NA|NA
TGCGCCAGCAGCGTATGGGACACCGACACAGATACGCAGTATTTT
CASSVWDTDTDTQYF
>TRBV6-5|TRBJ1-2|TRBD1|NA
TGTGCCAGCACCAGAACAGGGGGCATCTATGGCTACACCTTC
CASTRTGGIYGYTF
>TRBV28|TRBJ1-3|NA|NA
TGTGCCAGCAGTGGTCCGGGCTCTGGAAACACCATATATTTT
CASSGPGSGNTIYF
>TRBV2|TRBJ1-2|TRBD1|few
TGTGCCAGCGGCCAGGACAGGGCACTCTATGGCTACACCTTC
CASGQDRALYGYTF
>TRBV18|TRBJ1-1|NA|NA
TGTGCCAGCTCACCCGAGCAGACGGGGACTGAAGCTTTCTTT
CASSPEQTGTEAFF
>TRBV12-3/TRBV12-4|TRBJ1-3|NA|NA
TGTGCCAGCAGTGCGCGTACTGGAAACACCATATATTTT
CASSARTGNTIYF
>TRBV5-4|TRBJ1-2|TRBD1|few
TGTGCCAGCAGCCGCGGTGGACAGGGGGGCTCTGCCTTC
CASSRGGQGGSAF
>TRBV7-8|TRBJ2-1|TRBD2|NA
TGTGCCAGCAGCCACGGACTAGCGGGAACCTACAATGAGCAGTTCTTC
CASSHGLAGTYNEQFF
>TRBV19|TRBJ1-5|NA|few
TGTGCCAGTAGAGGCAGTACCAAAGGAGGCAATCAGCCCCAGCATTTT
CASRGSTKGGNQPQHF
>TRBV3-1/TRBV3-2|TRBJ1-4|NA|NA
TGTGCCAGCAGCCAAGCCTTGACCTCAACCGGGGGGAAACTGTTTTTT
CASSQALTSTGGKLFF
>TRBV21-1|TRBJ2-7|NA|NA
TGTGCCAGCAGCAAAGCGATTGGAGACAGGGGCTGCTACGAGCAGTACTTC
CASSKAIGDRGCYEQYF
>TRBV7-8|TRBJ1-5|NA|NA
TGTGCCAGCAGCTTAGGCGATAGCAATCAGCCCCAGCATTTT
CASSLGDSNQPQHF
>TRBV3-1/TRBV3-2|TRBJ2-3|NA|NA
TGTGCCAGCAGCCTAACGACAAAGACAGATACGCAGTATTTT
CASSLTTKTDTQYF
>TRBV30|TRBJ1-3|NA|NA
TGTGCCTGGAGCGGGGGGGGATCCTCTGGAAACACCATATATTTT
CAWSGGGSSGNTIYF
>TRBV9|TRBJ2-2|TRBD2|NA
TGTGCCAGCAGCGTCACTAGCGACGACACCGGGGAGCTGTTTTTT
CASSVTSDDTGELFF
>TRBV7-9|TRBJ1-5|TRBD1|NA
TGTGCCAGCAGCTCCTGGACAGGGTCCCCCAGGGACAATCAGCCCCAGCATTTT
CASSSWTGSPRDNQPQHF
>TRBV6-5|TRBJ2-2|NA|many
TGTGCCAGCAGAAGACAGGATTTCGGGGAGCTGTTTTTT
CASRRQDFGELFF
>TRBV19|TRBJ1-1|NA|NA
TGTGCCAGTAGTATACTACGGGGGGCCCCCTCAGCGCGGAACACTGAAGCTTTCTTT
CASSILRGAPSARNTEAFF
>TRBV28|TRBJ2-5|TRBD2|NA
TGTGCCAGCACACGACTAGCGGGGGGCTCGGAGACCCAGTACTTC
CASTRLAGGSETQYF
>TRBV15|TRBJ1-1|NA|NA
TGTGCCACCAGCAGCCCCTCTCGGCAGGGGAAAACTGAAGCTTTCTTT
CATSSPSRQGKTEAFF
>TRBV6-1|TRBJ2-7|TRBD1|few
TGTGCCAGCAGTGGGCTATGGGGAACGGGACAGGGGGCGAGCGAGCAGTACTTC
CASSGLWGTGQGASEQYF
>TRBV6-2/TRBV6-3|TRBJ2-1|TRBD1|once
TGTGCCAGCAGTTCCTGGACAGGGAAGATAGATGAGCAGTTCTTC
CASSSWTGKIDEQFF
>TRBV28|TRBJ1-2|NA|few
TGTGCCAGCAGTTTCTCCCGATGGGACACTACTAACTATGGCTACACCTTC
CASSFSRWDTTNYGYTF
>TRBV9|TRBJ2-1|TRBD2|NA
TGTGCCAGCAGCGCGAGGACCGGGACTAGCGGCTCTTACAATGAGCAGTTCTTC
CASSARTGTSGSYNEQFF
>TRBV7-9|TRBJ1-2|NA|NA
TGTGCCAGCAGCTCCCTTCCTCAGGGATCTCACTATGGCTACACCTTC
CASSSLPQGSHYGYTF
>TRBV5-1|TRBJ2-5|NA|NA
TGCGCCAGCAGCTTTAGCGCTCAAGAGACCCAGTACTTC
CASSFSAQETQYF
>TRBV11-3|TRBJ2-3|NA|NA
TGTGCCAGCAGCCCGACAGGAGATACGCAGTATTTT
CASSPTGDTQYF